The next 22 T cell receptor beta chains were all read from a single sample in a study of shared clonotypes between healthy human individuals. Profiled with immunoSEQ multiplex PCR; TCRdb holds only in-frame clones, not every one. Of around 430,000 clones listed, roughly 83% are singletons. The sequenced sample was PBMCs. These receptors were taken from a woman aged 35 to 49 in good health. Some clones in this sample may be carry-over from other donors' samples.

The chain is built from TRBV15 and TRBJ2-1; the match to TRBD2 covers 7 bases. Trimming cost V 4 bases and J 7 bases; bases outside gene matches: 7. The CDR3 contains 14 residues. Germline-derived CDR1 and CDR2 are LNHNV and YYDKDF (reference sequence). In DNA form, the CDR3 reads TGTGCCACCAGCAACGGACTAGAAATTAATGAGCAGTTCTTC. Encoded protein: CATSNGLEINEQFF.

The chain links TRBV18 to TRBJ1-5; D is uncertain. This CDR3 has 15 residues. Germline V gene lookup returns CDR1 KGHSH and CDR2 LQKENI. V was cut by 1 base and J by 5 bases, with 12 bases left in between. Here the CDR3 reads CASSPRRRRDQPQHF. The DNA for the CDR3 is TGTGCCAGCTCACCACGTCGGAGGAGAGATCAGCCCCAGCATTTT.

In the case of this clone: This could be a read error, since a much larger clone is one nucleotide away. Other nucleotide sequences from this sample produce the same CDR3. CDR3: CASSDMGRQTGGNEQYF. As DNA, the CDR3 is TGTGCCAGCAGCGACATGGGAAGGCAGACCGGAGGGAACGAGCAGTACTTC. This chain joins TRBV4-2 and TRBJ2-7; possibly TRBD2 for D (6 bases). The V end lost 5 bases, the J end lost 5 bases, and 25 bases lay between the germline ends. Germline V gene sequence: CDR1 LGHNA, CDR2 YNFKEQ. CDR3 length: 17 amino acids.

This clone came up a few times. The genes are TRBV4-1 and TRBJ2-7, with TRBD1 as a possible D gene (5 bases). The CDR3 is made up of 15 amino acids. The germline gives CDR1 MGHRA, CDR2 YSYEKL. V was trimmed by 1 base and J by 2 bases, leaving 12 bases between them. The CDR3 nucleotides are TGCGCCAGCAGCCAAGGTCTGGCAGGGCCCTACGAGCAGTACTTC. This codes for CASSQGLAGPYEQYF.

In regard to this clone: The same CDR3 arises from other DNA sequences in this sample as well. The chain recombines TRBV28 with TRBJ2-1; 10 bases map to TRBD2. Trimming took 2 bases from V and 5 from J; bases not matched to a gene: 3. The CDR3 contains 15 residues. Per germline, CDR1 MDHEN and CDR2 SYDVKM. CDR3 bases: TGTGCCAGCAGTTTAGGCGGACTAGCGGACAATGAGCAGTTCTTC. Translated, it gives CASSLGGLADNEQFF.

This clone turned up a few times. For the CDR3, the DNA is TGCGCCAGCAGCCAAGTCGTCCCGACTAGCGGGAGTTTGGTCACCGGGGAGCTGTTTTTT. Translating gives CASSQVVPTSGSLVTGELFF. The chain uses TRBV4-3 and TRBJ2-2; 12 bases fit TRBD2. This CDR3 is 20 amino acids long. Per the germline V gene, CDR1 is LGHNA and CDR2 is YSLEER. J lost 4 bases, V lost 1 base, and 13 bases had no gene match.

This chain uses TRBV7-2 with TRBJ2-5; the match to TRBD2 covers 12 bases. The V segment lost 5 bases and the J segment 3 bases; nucleotides outside the gene matches: 7. Germline CDR1 is SGHTA and CDR2 is FQGNSA. This CDR3 comprises 16 residues. As DNA, the CDR3 is TGTGCCAGCAGCCCACCCCGACTAGCGGGAGAAGAGACCCAGTACTTC. Translated, it gives CASSPPRLAGEETQYF.

The chain has TRBV27 and TRBJ2-1, with 12 bases that match TRBD2. Germline CDR1 is MNHEY and CDR2 is SMNVEV (reference sequence). This CDR3 region has 16 residues. V lost 4 bases, J lost 8 bases, and 9 bases stayed unmatched. The CDR3 sequence is CASSSGLAGLRDEQFF. As DNA, the CDR3 is TGTGCCAGCAGTTCCGGACTAGCGGGACTCAGGGATGAGCAGTTCTTC.

This clone has a count of ten or more. The genes are TRBV15 and TRBJ2-6, with D possibly TRBD1 on 6 matching bases. Germline V gene sequence: CDR1 LNHNV, CDR2 YYDKDF (reference sequence). The length of the CDR3 is 17 residues. Trimming took 0 bases from V and 1 from J, leaving 10 bases between them. CDR3 bases: TGTGCCACCAGCAGAGAAGGGCAGGGGTCTGGGGCCAACGTCCTGACTTTC. Translating it yields CATSREGQGSGANVLTF.

The V gene is TRBV2, the J gene TRBJ2-3; 15 bases are shared with TRBD2. Germline CDR1 and CDR2: SNHLY and FYNNEI. J lost 1 base, V lost 4 bases, and 18 bases had no gene match. The CDR3 length is 22 residues. The CDR3 DNA reads TGTGCCAGCAGTGGTTGGACGGATCCGGGACTAGCGGGAGGTGTGGGCACAGATACGCAGTATTTT. This encodes CASSGWTDPGLAGGVGTDTQYF.

V gene TRBV27 combines with J gene TRBJ1-5, with 8 nucleotides matching TRBD1. Germline values: CDR1 MNHEY, CDR2 SMNVEV (reference sequence). The CDR3 sequence is 12 residues long. The J segment lost 6 bases and the V segment lost 5 bases, leaving 0 bases of the junction unmatched. CDR3 DNA sequence: TGTGCCAGCAGTGACAGGGGTCAGCCCCAGCATTTT. Its protein product is CASSDRGQPQHF.

The rearrangement links TRBV28 to TRBJ1-2; 7 bases agree with TRBD1. V lost 2 bases, J lost 8 bases, and 5 bases stayed unmatched. This CDR3 has 13 amino acids. Germline V gene data show CDR1 as MDHEN and CDR2 as SYDVKM. The CDR3 bases are TGTGCCAGCAGTTTAGGAGGGGGCCGGGGCTACACCTTC. Translation gives CASSLGGGRGYTF.

The gene calls are TRBV9 and TRBJ2-1, with 14 bases that match TRBD2. Germline CDR1 and CDR2: SGDLS and YYNGEE. Unmatched junction bases numbered 4, after V lost 2 bases and J lost 9 bases. This CDR3 has 15 residues. The CDR3 sequence: CASSVQGLAGVEQFF. As DNA, the CDR3 is TGTGCCAGCAGCGTCCAGGGACTAGCGGGAGTTGAGCAGTTCTTC.

The V and J genes are TRBV28 and TRBJ2-7; 8 bases match TRBD2. In germline, CDR1 is MDHEN, CDR2 SYDVKM. This CDR3 spans 18 amino acids. The V segment lost 3 bases and the J segment 7 bases; nucleotides outside the gene matches: 20. CDR3 loop: CASSFGPRRTGGPGEQYF. DNA for the CDR3: TGTGCCAGCAGTTTCGGTCCTCGGAGGACGGGAGGGCCTGGGGAGCAGTACTTC. The variable domain in full, with the rest retrieved from reference TRBV28 and TRBJ2-7, is DVKVTQSSRYLVKRTGEKVFLECVQDMDHENMFWYRQDPGLGLRLIYFSYDVKMKEKGDIPEGYSVSREKKERFSLILESASTNQTSMYLCASSFGPRRTGGPGEQYFGPGTRLTVT.

The chain combines TRBV5-4 with TRBJ1-2; D remains unclear. The V and J ends lost 1 base and 3 bases respectively, with 10 bases between them. Germline assignment: CDR1 SGHNT and CDR2 YYREEE (reference sequence). The CDR3 is 14 amino acids. The CDR3 loop is CASSLRNTDYGYTF. In DNA, the CDR3 is TGTGCCAGCAGCTTGAGGAACACAGACTATGGCTACACCTTC.

The chain carries TRBV6-1 and TRBJ2-7; 10 bases agree with TRBD2. Germline V gene sequence: CDR1 MNHNS, CDR2 SASEGT. The CDR3 length is 14 residues. V lost 6 bases to trimming and J lost 4 bases; unmatched junction nucleotides: 6. CDR3 in amino acids: CASRVSGRLYEQYF. The CDR3 bases are TGTGCCAGCAGGGTTAGCGGGAGGTTATACGAGCAGTACTTC.

J is TRBJ1-2 and V is TRBV2; D unclear. The V end lost 3 bases, the J end lost 2 bases, and 7 bases lay between the germline ends. CDR1 and CDR2 from the germline V gene are SNHLY and FYNNEI. The CDR3 has 13 amino acids. CDR3 in DNA: TGTGCCAGCAGTGATATACAGAACTATGGCTACACCTTC. This translates into CASSDIQNYGYTF.

This chain joins TRBV19 and TRBJ2-1; TRBD2 matches 12 bases. Germline lookup yields CDR1 LNHDA and CDR2 SQIVND (reference sequence). The CDR3 is made up of 15 amino acids. J lost 7 bases, V lost 6 bases, and 7 bases had no gene match. This CDR3 reads CASSLTSGRGNEQFF. The CDR3 coding sequence is TGTGCCAGTAGCCTGACTAGCGGGAGAGGTAATGAGCAGTTCTTC.

This clone was picked up a small number of times. The same CDR3 also results from other DNA sequences found in this sample. The V call is TRBV6-1, the J call TRBJ1-2; 8 bases line up with TRBD1. Trimming cost V 6 bases and J 2 bases; bases outside gene matches: 2. Germline V gene lookup returns CDR1 MNHNS and CDR2 SASEGT. The CDR3 is 13 residues long. The CDR3 nucleotides are TGTGCCAGCAGCGACAGGGGAAACTATGGCTACACCTTC. This codes for CASSDRGNYGYTF.

V is TRBV2 and J is TRBJ2-2; a weak D match, TRBD1 (6 bases). The CDR3 covers 15 residues. Per germline, CDR1 SNHLY and CDR2 FYNNEI. The V and J ends lost 7 bases and 4 bases respectively, with 16 bases between them. Here the CDR3 reads CASTPSRGGTGELFF. The CDR3 DNA reads TGTGCCAGCACCCCCAGCAGGGGTGGCACCGGGGAGCTGTTTTTT.

This clone was counted at least ten times. The chain joins TRBV5-6 to TRBJ2-7; 8 positions agree with TRBD2. The CDR3 covers 14 residues. The ends lost 2 bases at V and 4 bases at J; junction bases unmatched: 5. Germline CDR1 and CDR2: SGHDT and YYEEEE. In nucleotides, the CDR3 is TGTGCCAGCAGCTTAGGACTAGCTTCTTACGAGCAGTACTTC. It translates to CASSLGLASYEQYF.

This sequence joins TRBV5-6 and TRBJ2-3; 7 positions match TRBD1. J lost 3 bases, V lost 1 base, and 8 bases had no gene match. Germline loops: CDR1 SGHDT, CDR2 YYEEEE. CDR3 length: 16 residues. The CDR3 region is CASSLSRGIETDTQYF. CDR3 in DNA: TGTGCCAGCAGCTTGTCCAGGGGGATTGAGACAGATACGCAGTATTTT.